The rows below give T cell receptor beta chains drawn from one sample of a study of CD8 T cells in Susac syndrome. TCRdb re-analysed the immunoSEQ multiplex PCR reads in MiXCR, keeping a single row per CDR3 protein. The data hold roughly 140,000 distinct CDR3 sequences, with about 94% observed a single time. The sequenced sample was CD8+ T cells from PBMCs. These TCRs come from a human donor with multiple sclerosis. The CDR3 runs from the conserved cysteine through the conserved F or W. D genes are given only for firm matches. A row's size may be missing; if present it is once, few, many or a size class.

TRBV7-8	.	.	TRBJ1-1	TGTGCCAGCAGCTCGGGACATAACACTGAAGCTTTCTTT	CASSSGHNTEAFF
TRBV28	TRBD1	.	TRBJ1-5	TGTGCCAGCAGTAAGGACAGGGAGGGCAATCAGCCCCAGCATTTT	CASSKDREGNQPQHF
TRBV7-8	.	.	TRBJ2-5	TGTGCCAGCAGCCCCTTTGGCGTGCAAGAGACCCAGTACTTC	CASSPFGVQETQYF
TRBV18	TRBD1	.	TRBJ2-7	TGTGCCAGCTCACCACTGGGACAGGGGGTAAGGGACTACGAGCAGTACTTC	CASSPLGQGVRDYEQYF
TRBV5-6	.	.	TRBJ2-1	TGTGCCAGCAGCTTGAAAGGGCATGAGCAGTTCTTC	CASSLKGHEQFF
TRBV7-9	.	.	TRBJ2-5	TGTGCCAGCATTGGGGGGGCCCGAGGAGAGACCCAGTACTTC	CASIGGARGETQYF
TRBV19	.	.	TRBJ2-1	TGTGCCAGTAGTACCGGGACTTACAATGAGCAGTTCTTC	CASSTGTYNEQFF
TRBV12-3/TRBV12-4	.	.	TRBJ2-5	TGTGCCAGCAGTTTAGCGCTAATACCTAACCCCGCCGAGACCCAGTACTTC	CASSLALIPNPAETQYF
TRBV27	TRBD1	once	TRBJ2-1	TGTGCCAGCAGTTTCGCCGGGACAGGGTACAATGAGCAGTTCTTC	CASSFAGTGYNEQFF
TRBV12-3/TRBV12-4	.	.	TRBJ1-2	TGTGCCAGCAGCCCTGAAGCAAACCCTTATGGCTACACCTTC	CASSPEANPYGYTF
TRBV3-1	.	.	TRBJ2-5	TGTGCCAGCAGCCTTCTCCAGCGGAAAGAGACCCAGTACTTC	CASSLLQRKETQYF
TRBV7-9	.	.	TRBJ2-3	TGTGCCAGCAGCTCCCCTCCCCTGGGCCAACCCCGCACAGATACGCAGTATTTT	CASSSPPLGQPRTDTQYF
TRBV29-1	.	.	TRBJ1-2	TGCAGCGTTGAAGTCCGGGCAGACGCCAACACCGTTGCCTATGGCTACACCTTC	CSVEVRADANTVAYGYTF
TRBV7-9	.	once	TRBJ2-7	TGTGCCAGCAGCTTAGTTGGCAACAACTACGAGCAGTACTTC	CASSLVGNNYEQYF
TRBV3-1	TRBD1	.	TRBJ1-3	TGTGCCAGCAGGGGATCCGGGACAGGGACGTCGGGAGGAAACACCATATATTTT	CASRGSGTGTSGGNTIYF
TRBV5-6	.	few	TRBJ2-5	TGTGCCAGCAGCCTGGGGGGCCGGGAGACCCAGTACTTC	CASSLGGRETQYF
TRBV29-1	TRBD2	.	TRBJ2-7	TGCAGCGTTCAAGACGGGACTAGCGAGCAGTACTTC	CSVQDGTSEQYF
TRBV14	.	.	TRBJ1-1	TGTGCCAGCAGCCAAGGGGATAGGGTGAACACTGAAGCTTTCTTT	CASSQGDRVNTEAFF
TRBV4-1	.	.	TRBJ2-7	TGCGCCAGCAGCCAAGATCGGGGGACAGACTACGAGCAGTACTTC	CASSQDRGTDYEQYF
TRBV9	.	.	TRBJ2-7	TGTGCCAGCAGCGCCCACAGGGAGGACGAGCAGTACTTC	CASSAHREDEQYF
TRBV12-3/TRBV12-4	.	once	TRBJ2-7	TGTGCCAGCAGTTTAGCCGGAAACTACGAGCAGTACTTC	CASSLAGNYEQYF
TRBV12-3/TRBV12-4	.	.	TRBJ1-2	TGTGCCAGCAGTCTCGCCCTGGGGGCTAACTATGGCTACACCTTC	CASSLALGANYGYTF
TRBV20-1	.	.	TRBJ1-1	TGCAGTGCTAGACCCGTCTCGAACACTGAAGCTTTCTTT	CSARPVSNTEAFF
TRBV6-5	.	.	TRBJ2-7	TGTGCCAGCAGTTACTCACCGGAATCCTACGAGCAGTACTTC	CASSYSPESYEQYF